At least ten counts were recorded for the clone carrying this T cell receptor (beta chain). Between the trimmed V and J ends, which lost 5 bases and 13 bases, there was a span of 18 bases. The length of the CDR3 is 13 residues. As to time point: newly diagnosed GD, antithyroid drugs for less than 3 months. Generation of the TCR library employed RNA extracted from PBMCs. Patient provenance is recorded as an endocrinology department in Xi'an, China. The data were obtained in a study of regulatory T cells in long-lasting Graves disease. Study at large: Those Graves' patients who were newly diagnosed had been on antithyroid drugs under 3 months.

Relying on iRepertoire HTBI primers and Arm-PCR of CDR3 regions, the team built TCR beta libraries. TCRdb itself ran the multiplex PCR reads through MiXCR, one entry per CDR3 protein. The sample records 550,000 or so distinct CDR3 sequences, 12% being singletons. The same data also went into a second study, on T cells in Graves' hyperthyroidism and ophthalmopathy.

This chain uses TRBV12-3 or TRBV12-4 with TRBJ2-1, with D possibly being TRBD2 (6 bases). The sequences come from peripheral blood mononuclear cells (PBMCs), collected at new diagnosis, from a patient treated with antithyroid drugs. The sequence derives from a woman aged 25 to 45 with Graves disease. The CDR3 bases are TGTGCCAGCAGTGGTCATCCAGCGGGCCAACAGTTCTTC. This gives the protein CASSGHPAGQQFF.